These 29 T cell receptor beta chains came from one sample sequenced in a study of OX40 agonist ivuxolimab in advanced cancers. Here immunoSEQ multiplex PCR was the method, and the copy in TCRdb shows in-frame clones only, minus some. Of more than 65,000 clones detected, approximately 82% appear once; the ten largest clones hold around 1.1%. The source material was CD4+ or CD8+ T cells sorted from blood, sampled in a trial of the OX40 agonist ivuxolimab. The source is an adult with an advanced solid tumor such as melanoma, head and neck, liver or kidney cancer.

In the case of this clone: Other nucleotide sequences from this sample produce the same CDR3. V is TRBV11-2 and J is TRBJ2-7, with D perhaps being TRBD1 or TRBD2 (5 bases each). Germline assignment: CDR1 SGHAT and CDR2 FQNNGV. V lost 3 bases to trimming and J lost 3 bases, with 18 bases between them. CDR3 length: 16 residues. Here the CDR3 reads CASSLARGTPDYEQYF. CDR3 nucleotides: TGTGCCAGCAGCTTGGCCCGAGGGACGCCCGACTACGAGCAGTACTTC.

The chain combines TRBV7-9 with TRBJ2-1, with 7 bases that match TRBD2. Germline V CDR1 and CDR2: SEHNR, FQNEAQ (reference sequence). This CDR3 region has 17 residues. V lost 4 bases and J lost 0; bases outside the gene matches: 9. CDR3 DNA sequence: TGTGCCAGCAGCTCTCCCCGGGACTATCCCTCCTACAATGAGCAGTTCTTC. This gives the protein CASSSPRDYPSYNEQFF. The whole variable domain, remainder taken from reference TRBV7-9 and TRBJ2-1, is DTGVSQNPRHKITKRGQNVTFRCDPISEHNRLYWYRQTLGQGPEFLTYFQNEAQLEKSRLLSDRFSAERPKGSFSTLEIQRTEQGDSAMYLCASSSPRDYPSYNEQFFGPGTRLTVL.

The V and J genes are TRBV10-3 and TRBJ2-7; no clear D gene. Germline CDR1 ENHRY, CDR2 SYGVKD. There are 14 residues in the CDR3. V was shortened by 0 bases and J by 2 bases, with 8 bases between the two germline ends. For the CDR3, the DNA is TGTGCCATCAGTGAGTCGGGCACCGCCTACGAGCAGTACTTC. It encodes CAISESGTAYEQYF.

The chain recombines TRBV6-5 with TRBJ2-2; 7 bases fit TRBD2. The CDR3 consists of 16 residues. The junction had 2 bases not matched to a gene; V was cut back by 1 base and J by 0 bases. Germline values: CDR1 MNHEY, CDR2 SVGAGI. CDR3 loop: CASSYWEGPNTGELFF. Here the CDR3 DNA reads TGTGCCAGCAGTTACTGGGAGGGCCCGAACACCGGGGAGCTGTTTTTT.

This rearrangement joins TRBV11-3 to TRBJ2-1, with D possibly TRBD1 on 5 matching bases. CDR3 length equals 16 residues. Trimming shortened V by 6 bases and J by 0 bases, and 15 bases separated the two germline ends. The V gene's germline CDR1 is SGHNT and CDR2 YENEEA. CDR3 residues: CASSSGLLSSYNEQFF. DNA of the CDR3: TGTGCCAGCAGTTCAGGGCTTCTTAGCTCCTACAATGAGCAGTTCTTC.

This chain uses TRBV15 with TRBJ2-2; D unclear. The CDR3 length is 12 residues. V dropped 0 bases and J dropped 4 bases, with 0 bases sitting between them. Germline V gene sequence: CDR1 LNHNV, CDR2 YYDKDF (reference sequence). The DNA of the CDR3 is TGTGCCACCAGCAGAGACACCGGGGAGCTGTTTTTT. Translated, it gives CATSRDTGELFF.

This chain uses TRBV7-2 with TRBJ1-4; tentatively, D is TRBD1 (5 bases). This CDR3 spans 14 amino acids. Trimming pared 5 bases from V and 7 bases from J, leaving 14 bases between. Germline CDR1 reads SGHTA; CDR2 reads FQGNSA. The CDR3 sequence: CASSRGGVSEKLFF. In DNA form, the CDR3 reads TGTGCCAGCAGCCGTGGGGGGGTCAGTGAAAAACTGTTTTTT.

Notes on this clone: Given a much more abundant clone one base away, this may be a read error. This sequence joins TRBV7-9 and TRBJ1-6; D remains unclear. The CDR3 has 13 residues. Germline V gives CDR1 SEHNR, CDR2 FQNEAQ (reference sequence). V gave up 1 base and J gave up 9 bases, with 7 bases separating them. In DNA form, the CDR3 reads TGTGCCAGCAGCTTAGATCAGACTTCACCCCTCCACTTT. It is translated as CASSLDQTSPLHF.

The V call is TRBV20-1, the J call TRBJ2-1; maybe TRBD1 (6 bases). The CDR3 sequence is 11 residues long. The germline V and J ends were trimmed by 7 bases and 6 bases, with 10 bases remaining between them. Germline assignment: CDR1 DFQATT and CDR2 SNEGSKA (reference sequence). The CDR3 protein is CSVGQTNEQFF. In DNA, the CDR3 is TGCAGTGTCGGACAGACCAATGAGCAGTTCTTC.

In its sample, this clone was seen once. The CDR3 coding sequence is TGCGCCAGCAGCCAAGGATCCGGAGGTGGGGCTCAAAACGGCGAAAAACTGTTTTTT. It specifies CASSQGSGGGAQNGEKLFF. The V gene is TRBV4-3, the J gene TRBJ1-4; D is possibly TRBD1 (5 bases). This CDR3 is built from 19 residues. CDR1 and CDR2 (germline): LGHNA, YSLEER. Trimming pared 1 base from V and 8 bases from J, leaving 26 bases between.

V usage is TRBV5-6 and J usage is TRBJ1-2; perhaps TRBD1 as D (5 bases). CDR1 SGHDT and CDR2 YYEEEE come from the germline V gene. V was trimmed by 0 bases and J by 6 bases, leaving 15 bases between them. This CDR3 region has 15 residues. The CDR3 reads CASSLGQFPANGYTF. CDR3 nucleotide sequence: TGTGCCAGCAGCTTGGGACAGTTCCCTGCGAATGGCTACACCTTC.

The chain uses TRBV19 and TRBJ1-6, with TRBD1 as a possible D gene (5 bases). CDR1 is LNHDA, CDR2 SQIVND, per germline (reference sequence). This CDR3 spans 17 amino acids. Trimming cost V 4 bases and J 0 bases, with 13 bases left between them. The CDR3 protein is CASSTPNRSSYNSPLHF. The CDR3 DNA sequence: TGTGCCAGTAGTACCCCAAACAGGAGCTCCTATAATTCACCCCTCCACTTT. Full variable domain (remainder filled in from reference TRBV19 and TRBJ1-6): DGGITQSPKYLFRKEGQNVTLSCEQNLNHDAMYWYRQDPGQGLRLIYYSQIVNDFQKGDIAEGYSVSREKKESFPLTVTSAQKNPTAFYLCASSTPNRSSYNSPLHFGNGTRLTVT.

Only a few counts were recorded for this clone. The chain carries TRBV6-5 and TRBJ1-2; the D gene is possibly TRBD1 (5 bases). There are 15 residues in the CDR3. V was trimmed by 0 bases and J by 5 bases, leaving 13 bases between them. Germline V gives CDR1 MNHEY, CDR2 SVGAGI. CDR3 DNA: TGTGCCAGCAGTTACTCGATGGCAGGGCGGTATGGCTACACCTTC. Its protein is CASSYSMAGRYGYTF.

The chain employs TRBV18 and TRBJ1-1; D is ambiguous. Germline CDR1 reads KGHSH; CDR2 reads LQKENI. The V gene lost 0 bases and the J gene lost 1 base, with 9 bases spanning the gap. CDR3 length: 15 residues. CDR3 amino acids: CASSPPSSSNTEAFF. DNA of the CDR3: TGTGCCAGCTCACCACCGTCCAGTTCGAACACTGAAGCTTTCTTT.

Comment on this clone: A much larger clone is a single base away; this may be a read error. Because it lacks the conserved phenylalanine or tryptophan at the end, this CDR3 is likely a read error. This chain connects TRBV7-2 to TRBJ1-1, with D unclear. This CDR3 contains 12 residues. V lost 7 bases and J 4 bases, leaving 10 bases between the germline ends. Germline values: CDR1 SGHTA, CDR2 FQGNSA. The CDR3 sequence is CASTILTTEAFL. DNA for the CDR3: TGTGCCAGCACGATCCTGACCACTGAAGCTTTCCTT.

The V call is TRBV7-2, the J call TRBJ1-1, with TRBD1 matching 7 bases. Germline V gives CDR1 SGHTA, CDR2 FQGNSA. The CDR3 has 15 amino acids. V was clipped by 5 bases and J by 4 bases; unmatched bases: 10. Written as DNA, the CDR3 is TGTGCCAGCAGCCCCGACAGGGTTAGTGTCACTGAAGCTTTCTTT. Protein sequence: CASSPDRVSVTEAFF.

The genes are TRBV4-3 and TRBJ2-1; tentatively, D is TRBD2 (6 bases). The germline V gene encodes CDR1 LGHNA and CDR2 YSLEER. Trimming stripped 4 bases from V and 0 bases from J, with 7 bases between. This CDR3 has 14 amino acids. CDR3 in amino acids: CASSPGGSYNEQFF. CDR3 bases: TGCGCCAGCAGCCCCGGGGGCTCCTACAATGAGCAGTTCTTC.

The J gene is TRBJ2-7, the V gene TRBV6-5; no clear D. Per germline, CDR1 MNHEY and CDR2 SVGAGI. Trimming shortened V by 6 bases and J by 5 bases, and 17 bases separated the two germline ends. The CDR3 covers 14 residues. Written as DNA, the CDR3 is TGTGCCAGCAGACCCCCCCTCAGGACCCACGAGCAGTACTTC. Translating gives CASRPPLRTHEQYF.

The gene calls are TRBV2 and TRBJ1-5; tentatively, D is TRBD1 (5 bases). V shed 8 bases and J shed 7 bases, with 21 bases lying between them. This CDR3 is built from 15 residues. Germline V gene data show CDR1 as SNHLY and CDR2 as FYNNEI. CDR3 in DNA: TGTGCCAGCCGGGGCAACACCGGCGGGGGGCAGCCCCAGCATTTT. Translated: CASRGNTGGGQPQHF.

V gene TRBV2 combines with J gene TRBJ1-4, with 10 bases lining up with TRBD1. V trimming: 7 bases; J trimming: 6 bases; junction bases outside the gene matches: 14. CDR3 size: 17 residues. CDR1 is SNHLY, CDR2 FYNNEI, per germline. The CDR3 sequence: CASKGTKSGTGDEKLFF. CDR3 nucleotides: TGTGCCAGCAAGGGGACTAAATCCGGGACAGGGGATGAAAAACTGTTTTTT.

The chain employs TRBV5-1 and TRBJ1-4, with D unclear. With 1 base removed from V and 0 bases from J, the gap between germline ends came to 13 bases. Germline values: CDR1 SGHRS, CDR2 YFSETQ. The CDR3 is made up of 17 amino acids. CDR3 in amino acids: CASSLNNGVATNEKLFF. The CDR3 DNA reads TGCGCCAGCAGCTTGAACAACGGGGTCGCAACTAATGAAAAACTGTTTTTT.

The genes are TRBV18 and TRBJ1-4, with D possibly matching TRBD1 (6 bases). Germline CDR1 and CDR2: KGHSH and LQKENI. The CDR3 length is 14 residues. Trimming removed 5 bases at V and 8 bases at J, with 15 bases between. The CDR3 region has the DNA TGTGCCAGCTCATCTACAGGGTTGGGAGAAAAACTGTTTTTT. It specifies CASSSTGLGEKLFF.

The genes are TRBV6-5 and TRBJ1-6, with TRBD1 matching over 7 bases. V shed 7 bases and J 9 bases; nucleotides not matched to a gene: 9. Per the germline V gene, CDR1 is MNHEY and CDR2 is SVGAGI. The CDR3 is 14 amino acids. The CDR3 loop reads CASTLTGVGSPLHF. CDR3 in DNA: TGTGCCAGCACCCTTACAGGGGTAGGTTCACCCCTCCACTTT.

The rearrangement joins TRBV7-6 to TRBJ2-7, with 10 bases identical to TRBD1. The J segment lost 7 bases and the V segment lost 1 base, leaving 7 bases of the junction unmatched. The CDR3 totals 15 residues. The germline gives CDR1 SGHVS, CDR2 FNYEAQ. CDR3 sequence: CASSLVWDRGREQYF. Written as DNA, the CDR3 is TGTGCCAGCAGCTTAGTGTGGGACAGGGGTCGAGAGCAGTACTTC.

The gene calls are TRBV6-5 and TRBJ1-1; possibly TRBD1 for D (5 bases). V dropped 6 bases and J dropped 0 bases, with 8 bases sitting between them. CDR3 length equals 13 residues. CDR1 is MNHEY, CDR2 SVGAGI, per germline. CDR3 DNA sequence: TGTGCCAGCAGCAGACAGATGAACACTGAAGCTTTCTTT. Translating gives CASSRQMNTEAFF.

The V and J genes are TRBV11-2 and TRBJ2-7; 9 nucleotides agree with TRBD2. This CDR3 is 15 amino acids long. Germline V gene sequence: CDR1 SGHAT, CDR2 FQNNGV. V gave up 5 bases and J gave up 4 bases; unmatched junction bases: 9. The DNA for the CDR3 is TGTGCCAGCAGCGGGACTAGCTCGAGGGCGTACGAGCAGTACTTC. Translation: CASSGTSSRAYEQYF.

The chain couples TRBV5-1 to TRBJ2-3; the D gene is possibly TRBD2 (5 bases). This CDR3 is 12 amino acids long. V lost 5 bases and J 6 bases, leaving 10 bases between the germline ends. Germline CDR1 reads SGHRS; CDR2 reads YFSETQ. CDR3 bases: TGCGCCAGCAGGGAGGACGAGGATACGCAGTATTTT. Translated: CASREDEDTQYF.

This chain connects TRBV5-1 to TRBJ1-1, with a tentative D call TRBD1 (6 bases). Germline CDR1 reads SGHRS; CDR2 reads YFSETQ. The CDR3 has 14 residues. V was clipped by 4 bases and J by 4 bases, with 14 bases between them. The CDR3 nucleotides read TGCGCCAGCAGCCTAGTGGCGGGGGCCACTGAAGCTTTCTTT. Encoded protein: CASSLVAGATEAFF.

The chain recombines TRBV2 with TRBJ2-1; the D is unclear. Trimming took off 1 base at V and 7 bases at J, with 8 bases between the two ends. From germline, CDR1 is SNHLY and CDR2 FYNNEI. CDR3 length: 13 amino acids. The CDR3: CASSEVVVNEQFF. The CDR3 DNA sequence: TGTGCCAGCAGTGAAGTGGTGGTAAATGAGCAGTTCTTC.